This T cell receptor (beta chain) was retrieved from a study of T cells in localized non-small cell lung cancer. In regard to this clone: Its antigen is currently unknown.

Assay: immunoSEQ multiplex PCR; the TCRdb copy retains only in-frame clones and omits some. This table has 2,500 to 3,000 clones, 25% to 35% appearing once. Whole-study results and caveats: Adjacent lung had a median 57 of the 100 largest tumor clones. Those with higher blood T cell density had longer overall survival. Adjacent uninvolved lung tissue had the highest T cell clonality, exceeding tumor.

Germline V CDR1 and CDR2: MNHGY, SAAAGT. CDR3 length: 16 amino acids. V dropped 5 bases and J dropped 4; count of bases not matched to a gene: 11. The TCR was taken from a man aged 18 to 49 with stage I lung adenocarcinoma. Here the sequenced sample was lung tumor tissue, taken before any cancer treatment. The chain has TRBV6-8 and TRBJ1-1; 9 bases map to TRBD1. In DNA form, the CDR3 reads TGTGCCAGCAGTCGCAACTCCGGGACAGGGAGCACTGAAGCTTTCTTT. It is translated as CASSRNSGTGSTEAFF.